The next 31 T cell receptor beta chains were all read from a single sample in a study of CXCR3-negative and CXCR3-positive naive CD8 T cells. It was by 5' RACE with UMI labels that the TRB cDNA libraries were prepared. TCRdb re-called the 5' RACE reads, yielding one record per CDR3 amino acid sequence without DNA. This repertoire includes about 9,600 distinct CDR3 sequences. Specimen: naive CXCR3- CD8+ T cells from blood. Subset denoted: CD45RO-CCR7+CD27+CD95- naive CD8+ T cells lacking CXCR3 (TNR3-). These receptor sequences come from a human donor in good health. Some clones in this sample may be carry-over from other donors' samples.

This chain connects TRBV12-3 or TRBV12-4 to TRBJ2-1. The CDR3 loop spans 14 amino acids. The CDR3 region is CASSSAGAYNEQFF.

The V call is TRBV5-4, the J call TRBJ2-5; TCRdb reports TRBD1, a call that lacks DNA to check it against. CDR1 SGHNT and CDR2 YYREEE come from the germline V gene (reference sequence). The CDR3 loop spans 17 amino acids. This CDR3 reads CASSLVAGARFRETQYF.

The chain is built from TRBV29-1 and TRBJ2-1; checking the TCRdb D call of TRBD2 is not possible without DNA. The germline V gene encodes CDR1 SQVTM and CDR2 ANQGSEA. CDR3 length: 15 residues. This CDR3 reads CSVGLAGGGYNEQFF.

This chain's CDR3 is CASSLMGARHTIYF. The chain recombines TRBV13 with TRBJ1-3; TCRdb's D gene call, TRBD1, goes unchecked for lack of DNA. This CDR3 contains 14 residues. The germline V gene has CDR1 PRHDT and CDR2 FYEKMQ (reference sequence).

The chain combines TRBV28 with TRBJ2-7; the D call of TRBD2 rests on TCRdb alone, since no DNA is present to check it. Germline V lookup: CDR1 MDHEN, CDR2 SYDVKM. The CDR3 runs 15 residues. CDR3 region: CASSAWDSSSYEQYF. The whole variable domain, remainder taken from reference TRBV28 and TRBJ2-7, is DVKVTQSSRYLVKRTGEKVFLECVQDMDHENMFWYRQDPGLGLRLIYFSYDVKMKEKGDIPEGYSVSREKKERFSLILESASTNQTSMYLCASSAWDSSSYEQYFGPGTRLTVT.

The CDR3: CASSRLKLGDVRQPQHF. The gene calls are TRBV23-1 and TRBJ1-5; TCRdb picks TRBD1, but there is no DNA to check that call. Being an ORF, TRBV23-1 has a function that is uncertain. The CDR3 has 17 amino acids.

Judged by frequency, this clonotype is medium-sized. J is TRBJ2-5 and V is TRBV15; the TCRdb call, TRBD2, lacks DNA for checking. The CDR3 contains 17 residues. Germline V gene data show CDR1 as LNHNV and CDR2 as YYDKDF (reference sequence). This chain's CDR3 is CATSNEGFLAGGETQYF.

Its frequency marks this clonotype as medium-sized. This sequence joins TRBV20-1 and TRBJ1-5; the D call of TRBD1 rests on TCRdb alone, since no DNA is present to check it. This CDR3 has 15 amino acids. Germline V gives CDR1 DFQATT, CDR2 SNEGSKA (reference sequence). This CDR3 reads CSARDIAQGNQPQHF.

This clonotype ranks as medium-sized (0.01 to 0.1%) in terms of frequency. The CDR3 reads CASSIAGNSYEQYF. The chain carries TRBV19 and TRBJ2-7. The CDR3 is 14 residues long. CDR1 LNHDA and CDR2 SQIVND come from the germline V gene (reference sequence).

Here the CDR3 reads CSTSGSYNEQFF. The chain is built from TRBV29-1 and TRBJ2-1; there is no DNA to check the TCRdb D call of TRBD2. Germline V gene sequence: CDR1 SQVTM, CDR2 ANQGSEA. The CDR3 is made up of 12 amino acids.

Frequency places this clonotype as medium-sized. CDR3: CASSGPGQVHGYTF. The chain recombines TRBV7-8 with TRBJ1-2; checking the TCRdb D call of TRBD1 is not possible without DNA. The CDR3 contains 14 residues. Germline-derived CDR1 and CDR2 are SGHVS and FQNEAQ.

The J gene is TRBJ2-5, the V gene TRBV11-3; with no DNA, the TCRdb D assignment of TRBD1 cannot be verified. The CDR3 has 14 amino acids. Looked up from germline, CDR1 is SGHNT and CDR2 is YENEEA. CDR3 sequence: CASSSRERWETQYF.

The chain carries TRBV29-1 and TRBJ1-2. This CDR3 comprises 12 residues. Germline values: CDR1 SQVTM, CDR2 ANQGSEA. This CDR3 is CSVAALPAGYTF. Full variable domain (rest looked up from reference TRBV29-1 and TRBJ1-2): SAVISQKPSRDICQRGTSLTIQCQVDSQVTMMFWYRQQPGQSLTLIATANQGSEATYESGFVIDKFPISRPNLTFSTLTVSNMSPEDSSIYLCSVAALPAGYTFGSGTRLTVV.

V usage is TRBV19 and J usage is TRBJ2-3; TCRdb's D call of TRBD2 is untestable without DNA. The CDR3 has 16 amino acids. Germline V lookup: CDR1 LNHDA, CDR2 SQIVND (reference sequence). This CDR3 reads CASSTRTSGATDTQYF.

The chain is built from TRBV28 and TRBJ1-1; the D call from TCRdb, TRBD1, cannot be confirmed without DNA. Looked up from germline, CDR1 is MDHEN and CDR2 is SYDVKM. CDR3 size: 14 residues. The CDR3 here is CASSFAVGAVEAFF.

The chain is built from TRBV7-9 and TRBJ1-1. CDR3 length equals 15 residues. In germline, CDR1 is SEHNR, CDR2 FQNEAQ (reference sequence). The CDR3 sequence: CASSLGGQLNTEAFF. Together with reference TRBV7-9 and TRBJ1-1, the CDR3 gives the full variable domain: DTGVSQNPRHKITKRGQNVTFRCDPISEHNRLYWYRQTLGQGPEFLTYFQNEAQLEKSRLLSDRFSAERPKGSFSTLEIQRTEQGDSAMYLCASSLGGQLNTEAFFGQGTRLTVV.

The chain joins TRBV28 to TRBJ2-1; lacking DNA, the TRBD2 call made by TCRdb goes unchecked. This CDR3 is built from 15 residues. The germline CDR1 and CDR2 sequences are MDHEN and SYDVKM. CDR3 region: CASSYGTSGSGEQFF.

Its frequency marks this clonotype as medium-sized. The chain combines TRBV13 with TRBJ2-7; checking the TCRdb D call of TRBD2 is not possible without DNA. Germline lookup yields CDR1 PRHDT and CDR2 FYEKMQ (reference sequence). The CDR3 consists of 15 residues. This CDR3 reads CASSQGLADSYEQYF.

The J gene is TRBJ2-5, the V gene TRBV25-1; with no DNA, the TCRdb D assignment of TRBD2 cannot be verified. Germline V gene sequence: CDR1 MGHDK, CDR2 SYGVNS. This CDR3 has 16 residues. The CDR3 sequence: CASSEYDSGRTKTQYF.

V usage is TRBV5-1 and J usage is TRBJ2-1; TCRdb outputs TRBD2, but without DNA this stays unchecked. The CDR3 runs 16 residues. Germline V gives CDR1 SGHRS, CDR2 YFSETQ. The CDR3 here is CASSSTSGRAYNEQFF.

This clonotype is deemed medium-sized by its frequency. V gene TRBV29-1 combines with J gene TRBJ1-2. There are 14 residues in the CDR3. The germline V gene encodes CDR1 SQVTM and CDR2 ANQGSEA. CDR3 sequence reads: CSVEEVQRDYGYTF.

The rearrangement joins TRBV29-1 to TRBJ2-5. The CDR3 length is 15 residues. The germline CDR1 and CDR2 sequences are SQVTM and ANQGSEA. The CDR3 is CSVRGESNQQETQYF.

Judged by frequency, this clonotype is medium-sized. This rearrangement joins TRBV20-1 to TRBJ2-1. CDR3 length equals 12 residues. In germline, CDR1 is DFQATT, CDR2 SNEGSKA (reference sequence). The CDR3 reads CSARLLGNEQFF.

CDR3 residues: CASSDGGTRGVNEQFF. V gene TRBV2 combines with J gene TRBJ2-1; TCRdb names TRBD2, which stays unverified in the absence of DNA. Germline CDR1 reads SNHLY; CDR2 reads FYNNEI. The CDR3 contains 16 residues. Drawing the rest from reference TRBV2 and TRBJ2-1, the complete variable domain is EPEVTQTPSHQVTQMGQEVILRCVPISNHLYFYWYRQILGQKVEFLVSFYNNEISEKSEIFDDQFSVERPDGSNFTLKIRSTKLEDSAMYFCASSDGGTRGVNEQFFGPGTRLTVL.

J is TRBJ2-7 and V is TRBV6-5; the D gene TCRdb calls, TRBD2, cannot be checked with no DNA. Germline CDR1 and CDR2: MNHEY and SVGAGI. The length of the CDR3 is 14 residues. CDR3 loop: CASSYGAGVDEQYF.

The J gene is TRBJ2-1, the V gene TRBV7-9; TCRdb outputs TRBD1, but without DNA this stays unchecked. CDR1 and CDR2 (germline): SEHNR, FQNEAQ (reference sequence). The CDR3 covers 15 residues. The CDR3 sequence is CASSPRDRVPNEQFF. Full variable domain (rest looked up from reference TRBV7-9 and TRBJ2-1): DTGVSQNPRHKITKRGQNVTFRCDPISEHNRLYWYRQTLGQGPEFLTYFQNEAQLEKSRLLSDRFSAERPKGSFSTLEIQRTEQGDSAMYLCASSPRDRVPNEQFFGPGTRLTVL.

This rearrangement joins TRBV19 to TRBJ2-6. The CDR3 is made up of 15 amino acids. Germline V lookup: CDR1 LNHDA, CDR2 SQIVND (reference sequence). CDR3 amino acids: CASSITQTGANVLTF.

This clonotype is classed as medium-sized (0.01 to 0.1%) by frequency. J is TRBJ2-1 and V is TRBV19; TCRdb designates TRBD2, a call that cannot be tested without DNA. Germline values: CDR1 LNHDA, CDR2 SQIVND (reference sequence). This CDR3 spans 19 amino acids. CDR3 sequence reads: CASTASSGTSGRAYNEQFF.

J is TRBJ2-7 and V is TRBV5-6. The CDR3 totals 14 residues. Germline V lookup: CDR1 SGHDT, CDR2 YYEEEE. The CDR3 spells CASSLEASAYEQYF.

The chain combines TRBV19 with TRBJ2-3. The CDR3 is made up of 13 amino acids. Germline CDR1 is LNHDA and CDR2 is SQIVND (reference sequence). CDR3 in amino acids: CASSIAHRDTQYF.

By frequency, this clonotype is medium-sized (0.01 to 0.1%). The chain couples TRBV28 to TRBJ2-7; TCRdb's D call of TRBD1 is untestable without DNA. Germline V gene data show CDR1 as MDHEN and CDR2 as SYDVKM. This CDR3 spans 17 amino acids. The CDR3 region is CASSGNLGDPGAYEQYF. The full variable domain, rest sourced from reference TRBV28 and TRBJ2-7, is DVKVTQSSRYLVKRTGEKVFLECVQDMDHENMFWYRQDPGLGLRLIYFSYDVKMKEKGDIPEGYSVSREKKERFSLILESASTNQTSMYLCASSGNLGDPGAYEQYFGPGTRLTVT.